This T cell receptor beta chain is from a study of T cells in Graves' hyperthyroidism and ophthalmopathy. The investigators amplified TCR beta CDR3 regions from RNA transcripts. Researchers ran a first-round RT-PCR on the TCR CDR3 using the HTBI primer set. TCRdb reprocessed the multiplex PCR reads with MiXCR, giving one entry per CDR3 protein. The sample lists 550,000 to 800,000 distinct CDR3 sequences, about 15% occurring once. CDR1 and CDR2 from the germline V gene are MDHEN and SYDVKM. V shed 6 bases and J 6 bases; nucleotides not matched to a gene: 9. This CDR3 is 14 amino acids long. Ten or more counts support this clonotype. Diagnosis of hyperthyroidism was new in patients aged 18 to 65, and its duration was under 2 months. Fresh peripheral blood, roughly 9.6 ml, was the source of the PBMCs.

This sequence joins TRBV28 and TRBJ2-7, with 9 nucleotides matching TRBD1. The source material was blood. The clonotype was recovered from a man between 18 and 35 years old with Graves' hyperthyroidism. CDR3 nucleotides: TGTGCCAGCAGATATCCGGGACAGGGATCCGAGCAGTACTTC. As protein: CASRYPGQGSEQYF.